These 15 T cell receptor beta chains originate from one sample sequenced in a study of human T cells and chemical hapten exposure. TCRdb reanalysed the RACE reads using MiXCR and keeps one entry per CDR3 protein. The sample holds 25,000 to 30,000 distinct CDR3 sequences, approximately 9% seen once. Described time point: patch test 2, 6 weeks after DPC sensitization. The treatment here: therapeutic diphenylcyclopropenone sensitization with weekly scalp DPC. This specimen was whole blood, taken in connection with sensitization to the hapten diphenylcyclopropenone (DPC). The receptor source for this set is a man aged 30 to 45 with alopecia areata. Some clones in this sample may be carry-over from other donors' samples.

This clonotype was seen at least ten times. This chain links TRBV6-2 or TRBV6-3 with TRBJ1-2, with D maybe TRBD1 (6 bases). Between the trimmed V and J ends, which lost 10 bases and 8 bases, there was a span of 20 bases. The CDR3 is made up of 13 amino acids. Germline V gene sequence: CDR1 MNHEY, CDR2 SVGEGT. In nucleotides, the CDR3 is TGTGCCACCGTCCTCACAGGGCGCGGGGGCTACACCTTC. This translates into CATVLTGRGGYTF.

Here the CDR3 reads CASGRAEPGELFF. The CDR3 DNA is TGTGCCTCTGGCCGGGCGGAACCCGGGGAGCTGTTTTTT. The V gene is TRBV21-1, the J gene TRBJ2-2; TRBD1, the table's D call, lacks a check against the DNA. TRBV21-1 is noted as a pseudogene. This CDR3 comprises 13 residues.

The chain carries TRBV29-1 and TRBJ2-3; D is ambiguous. The CDR3 extends over 14 amino acids. Trimming removed 6 bases at V and 2 bases at J, with 15 bases between. Germline V gene sequence: CDR1 SQVTM, CDR2 ANQGSEA. The CDR3 protein is CSVVIAGVTDTQYF. The CDR3 DNA reads as TGCAGCGTGGTAATTGCAGGTGTCACAGATACGCAGTATTTT.

This clonotype was counted between two and nine times. The chain recombines TRBV6-1 with TRBJ2-4; the D is unclear. Trimming took 4 bases from V and 6 from J, leaving 10 bases between them. CDR1 and CDR2 (germline): MNHNS, SASEGT. The CDR3 has 13 residues. CDR3 sequence (DNA): TGTGCCAGCAGTGCGCGAGATAGAAACATTCAGTACTTC. This gives the protein CASSARDRNIQYF.

In this sample, this clonotype turned up many times. The chain carries TRBV29-1 and TRBJ2-3, with D hard to call. Trimming pared 5 bases from V and 1 base from J, leaving 1 base between. The CDR3 has 10 amino acids. Germline-derived CDR1 and CDR2 are SQVTM and ANQGSEA. The CDR3 coding sequence is TGCAGCGTTCGCACAGATACGCAGTATTTT. Its protein is CSVRTDTQYF.

This clonotype was seen at least ten times. This chain joins TRBV18 and TRBJ1-4, with D possibly matching TRBD1 (5 bases). The germline V gene encodes CDR1 KGHSH and CDR2 LQKENI. V shed 3 bases and J shed 8 bases, with 13 bases lying between them. The CDR3 runs to 14 residues. The CDR3 is CASSPLGAGEKLFF. CDR3 bases: TGTGCCAGCTCACCCTTAGGGGCCGGAGAAAAACTGTTTTTT.

This clonotype was observed a handful of times. As DNA, the CDR3 is TGTGCCAGCAGTTCCGGACAGGGGGGAATAACAGATACGCAGTATTTT. The encoded protein is CASSSGQGGITDTQYF. J is TRBJ2-3 and V is TRBV12-3 or TRBV12-4; 10 nucleotides align to TRBD1. Trimming took 4 bases from V and 3 from J; bases not matched to a gene: 7. CDR3 length: 16 residues.

This clonotype was detected ten times or more. The chain combines TRBV18 with TRBJ2-6; D not certain. The CDR3 is 17 amino acids. Looked up from germline, CDR1 is KGHSH and CDR2 is LQKENI. The V gene lost 2 bases and the J gene lost 0 bases, with 11 bases spanning the gap. In DNA form, the CDR3 reads TGTGCCAGCTCACCAGGTGTCAGCAGCTCTGGGGCCAACGTCCTGACTTTC. It codes for CASSPGVSSSGANVLTF.

This clonotype has just a few counts. The V gene is TRBV10-2, the J gene TRBJ1-2; D is unresolved. The CDR3 is made up of 12 amino acids. The V gene's germline CDR1 is WSHSY and CDR2 SAAADI. V lost 8 bases, J lost 3 bases, and 10 bases lay in between. CDR3 nucleotides: TGCGCCAGCCAGAGGCAAGACTATGGCTACACCTTC. This codes for CASQRQDYGYTF.

This clonotype occurred a few times. The V call is TRBV20-1, the J call TRBJ2-7; the D gene could be TRBD1 or TRBD2 (5 bases each). The germline gives CDR1 DFQATT, CDR2 SNEGSKA (reference sequence). CDR3 size: 14 residues. V was pared by 3 bases and J by 4 bases, with 16 bases between. The DNA of the CDR3 is TGCAGTGCTAGGAGGGACGCGAACAGGTACGAGCAGTACTTC. It codes for CSARRDANRYEQYF.

In this sample, this clonotype turned up a few times. V is TRBV7-2 and J is TRBJ2-5; 7 bases map to TRBD2. V trimming: 7 bases; J trimming: 1 base; junction bases outside the gene matches: 18. This CDR3 contains 18 residues. The germline CDR1 and CDR2 sequences are SGHTA and FQGNSA. DNA of the CDR3: TGTGCCAGCACCCTCGGGGAGGGGCAAGCACCACTCCAAGAGACCCAGTACTTC. As protein: CASTLGEGQAPLQETQYF.

This rearrangement joins TRBV7-2 to TRBJ2-3; D is ambiguous. From germline, CDR1 is SGHTA and CDR2 FQGNSA. The length of the CDR3 is 11 residues. The germline V and J ends were trimmed by 3 bases and 8 bases, with 6 bases remaining between them. In nucleotides, the CDR3 is TGTGCCAGCAGCTTGGACGGTACGCAGTATTTT. Translating it yields CASSLDGTQYF.

This clonotype was seen many times. This chain connects TRBV19 to TRBJ2-3, with 10 positions matching TRBD2. Germline CDR1 reads LNHDA; CDR2 reads SQIVND (reference sequence). J gave up 7 bases and V 2 bases, and 6 bases lay outside the gene matches. CDR3 length: 15 residues. The CDR3 coding sequence is TGTGCCAGTAGTATATCAGCGGGAGGGCCAAATACGCAGTATTTT. Protein: CASSISAGGPNTQYF.

CDR3: CASSPARDEQFF. DNA of the CDR3: TGCGCCAGCAGCCCCGCCCGGGATGAGCAGTTCTTC. The V and J genes are TRBV5-1 and TRBJ2-1; D is ambiguous. Germline V gives CDR1 SGHRS, CDR2 YFSETQ. The CDR3 runs 12 residues. Trimming took off 4 bases at V and 8 bases at J, with 10 bases between the two ends.

This clonotype was recorded at least ten times. The chain is built from TRBV6-6 and TRBJ1-1; D not resolved. Trimming left V 2 bases short and J 10 bases short, with 20 bases between. CDR1 and CDR2 (germline): MNHNY, SVGAGI (reference sequence). The CDR3 extends over 15 amino acids. For the CDR3, the DNA is TGTGCCAGCAGTTACACGAAAGAAACCGAAAGTCGAGCTTTCTTT. Its protein product is CASSYTKETESRAFF.